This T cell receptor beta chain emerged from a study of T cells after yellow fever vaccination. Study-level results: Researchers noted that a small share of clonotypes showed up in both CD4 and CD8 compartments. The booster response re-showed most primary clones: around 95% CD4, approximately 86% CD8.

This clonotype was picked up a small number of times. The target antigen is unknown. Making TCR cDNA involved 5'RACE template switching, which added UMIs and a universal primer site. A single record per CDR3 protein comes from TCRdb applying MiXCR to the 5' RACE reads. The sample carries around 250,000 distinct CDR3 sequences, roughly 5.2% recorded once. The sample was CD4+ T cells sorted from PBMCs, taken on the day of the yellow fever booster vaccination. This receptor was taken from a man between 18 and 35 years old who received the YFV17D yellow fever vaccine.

Here the CDR3 DNA reads TGCACTCCCCGTGGGACAGGGGGACGATATGGCTACACCTTC. Translation: CTPRGTGGRYGYTF. This chain links TRBV20-1 with TRBJ1-2; TRBD1 matches at 11 bases. CDR1 and CDR2 (germline): DFQATT, SNEGSKA (reference sequence). The CDR3 is made up of 14 amino acids.